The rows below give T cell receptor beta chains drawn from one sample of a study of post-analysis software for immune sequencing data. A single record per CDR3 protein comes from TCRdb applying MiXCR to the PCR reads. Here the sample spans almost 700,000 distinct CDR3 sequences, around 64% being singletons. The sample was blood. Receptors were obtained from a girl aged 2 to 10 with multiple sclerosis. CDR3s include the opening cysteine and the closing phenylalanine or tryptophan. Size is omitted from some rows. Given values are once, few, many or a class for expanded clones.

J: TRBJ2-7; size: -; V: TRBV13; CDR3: CASSPTGPTSYEQYF
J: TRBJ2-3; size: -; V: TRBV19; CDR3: CASSAGTGMTDTQYF
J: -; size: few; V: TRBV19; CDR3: CASSIRLAGYEQYF
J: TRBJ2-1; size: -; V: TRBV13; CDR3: CASSSRKATSFF
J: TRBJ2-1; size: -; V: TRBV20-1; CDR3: CSARGLSFSGGPYNEQFF
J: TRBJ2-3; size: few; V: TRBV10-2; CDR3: CASRRTPVTDTQYF
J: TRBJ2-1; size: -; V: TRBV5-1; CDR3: CASSSAGASTYNEQFF
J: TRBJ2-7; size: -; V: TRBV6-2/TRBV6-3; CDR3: CASSSGTGLSYEQYF
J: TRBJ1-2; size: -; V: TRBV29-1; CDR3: CSVPKVSAYGYTF
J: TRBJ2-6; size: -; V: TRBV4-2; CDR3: CASSPRQGSAGANVLTF
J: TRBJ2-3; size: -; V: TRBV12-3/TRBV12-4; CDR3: CASRLAVITDTQYF
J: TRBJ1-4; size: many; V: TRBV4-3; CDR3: CASSPTGQGKLFF
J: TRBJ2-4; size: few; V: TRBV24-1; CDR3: CATSDQRDTIRNIQYF
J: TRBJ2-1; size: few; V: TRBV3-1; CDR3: CASSQERREQFF
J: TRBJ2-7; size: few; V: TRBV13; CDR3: CASSLGLGQGTYEQYF
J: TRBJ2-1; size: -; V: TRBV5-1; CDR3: CASSRTTSSGNEQFF
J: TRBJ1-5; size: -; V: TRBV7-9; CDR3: CASSLGTGGSNQPQHF
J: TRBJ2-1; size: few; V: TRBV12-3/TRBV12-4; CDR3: CASSLVSGEQFF
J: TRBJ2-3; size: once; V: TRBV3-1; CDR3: CASSQAKLGRTSGRDTQYF
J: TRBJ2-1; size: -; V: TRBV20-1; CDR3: CSATGTSGRGRSYNEQFF
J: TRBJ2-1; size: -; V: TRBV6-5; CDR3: CASSHATLQFDEQFF
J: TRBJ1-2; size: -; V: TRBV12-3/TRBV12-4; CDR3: CASSLLATPTYGYTF
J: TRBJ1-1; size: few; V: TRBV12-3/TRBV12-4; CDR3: CASKGILNTEAFF
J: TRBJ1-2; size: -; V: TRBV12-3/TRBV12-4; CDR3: CASSLYGRSNYGYTF
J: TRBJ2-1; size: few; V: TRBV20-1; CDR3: CSALRSKGNEQFF
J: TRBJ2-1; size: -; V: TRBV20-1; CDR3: CSAPRTSGGREQFF
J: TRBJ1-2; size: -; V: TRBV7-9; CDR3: CASSLARSQSNYGYTF
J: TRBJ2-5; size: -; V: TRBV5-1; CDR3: CASSWGLAGVKETQYF
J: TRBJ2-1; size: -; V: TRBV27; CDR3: CASSLAGPTYNEQFF
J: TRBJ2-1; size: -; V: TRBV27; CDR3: CASSFQTSGYNEQFF
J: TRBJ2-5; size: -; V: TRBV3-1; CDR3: CASSPGTVGAQETQYF
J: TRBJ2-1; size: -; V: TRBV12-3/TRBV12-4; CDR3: CASSPRGRVDNNEQFF
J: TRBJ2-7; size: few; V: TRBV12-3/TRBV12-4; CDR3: CASSLGRTYSYEQYF
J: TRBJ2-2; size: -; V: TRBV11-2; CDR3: CASSYYRGTGELFF
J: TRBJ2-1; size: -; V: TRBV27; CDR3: CASSEEAGVGKYEQFF
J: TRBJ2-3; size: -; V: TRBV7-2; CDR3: CASSSEAGGFPSTDTQYF
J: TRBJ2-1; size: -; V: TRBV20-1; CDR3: CSATYFLAGNEQFF
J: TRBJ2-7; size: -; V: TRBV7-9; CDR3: CASRGTGGSYEQYF
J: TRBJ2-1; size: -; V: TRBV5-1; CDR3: CASSLLAGDYQFF